This TCR beta chain derives from a study of follicular helper T cells after annual influenza vaccination. Overall study results and limits: ICOS+CD38+ cTfh clonality change tracked circulating plasmablast frequency change.

The sample's time point: 2015-2016 season, 7 days after influenza vaccination. Only in-frame clones appear in the TCRdb table, and some are missing; sequencing was by immunoSEQ multiplex PCR. The sample has around 7,300 clones; 82% are singletons. Germline values: CDR1 MDHEN, CDR2 SYDVKM. CDR3 length equals 15 residues. V lost 7 bases to trimming and J lost 2 bases; unmatched junction nucleotides: 7. This clone was counted once. The antigen remains undetermined. This sequence originates from an adult who received the influenza vaccine. This specimen was CXCR5- memory CD4+ T cells sorted from blood, taken 7 days after influenza vaccination. The chain recombines TRBV28 with TRBJ1-3; 8 bases are shared with TRBD1. The CDR3 region is CASTLLDRAGNTIYF. The CDR3 DNA sequence: TGTGCCAGCACCCTACTGGACAGGGCTGGAAACACCATATATTTT.